This TCR beta chain derives from a study of T cell repertoires in ileal Crohn's disease. Study details: Thiopurines (approximately 10) or anti-TNF agents (around 17) were given postoperatively to about half.

Study findings and constraints: Endoscopic recurrence occurred in every patient whose clonality exceeded 26.8%. Compared with non-smokers, active smokers at surgery showed more clonal expansions.

The data were produced by immunoSEQ multiplex PCR, yet TCRdb's version contains in-frame clones alone and is incomplete. The table has 2,000 to 2,500 clones, nearly 98% seen once. The CDR3 has 16 residues. The V gene's germline CDR1 is SGHNT and CDR2 YENEEA. Trimming took off 5 bases at V and 0 bases at J, with 16 bases between the two ends. Of note for this clone: Antigen specificity is unknown.

Eligibility required adulthood, ileal or ileocolonic Crohn's disease and indicated ileocolonic resection. The specimen sequenced was ileal tissue. The rearrangement uses TRBV11-3 and TRBJ1-1, with TRBD1 as a possible D gene (5 bases). The clonotype was recovered from an adult with Crohn's disease. The CDR3 is CASSPGGGRLNTEAFF. CDR3 in DNA: TGTGCCAGCAGCCCGGGGGGGGGACGCTTGAACACTGAAGCTTTCTTT.